This T cell receptor beta chain was recovered during a study of T-cell memory formation after mild COVID-19. The CDR3 consists of 12 residues. Germline V gene data show CDR1 as SGDLS and CDR2 as YYNGEE. This clonotype was seen a handful of times. TCRdb reprocessed the 5' RACE reads with MiXCR, giving one entry per CDR3 protein. Among about 200,000 distinct CDR3 sequences listed, around 20% were seen once. Sequencing was performed on PBMCs or a T cell subset sorted from them (not recorded which). The rearrangement uses TRBV9 and TRBJ2-7; D is uncertain. The sequence was obtained from an adult woman who had mild COVID-19 (a few samples of this study predate the infection). Cell type and time point are not known. CDR3 nucleotide sequence: TGTTTTCTTCTTATGCCGGCTTGCGAGCAGTACTTC. Protein: CFLLMPACEQYF. Variable domain in full (rest from reference TRBV9 and TRBJ2-7): DSGVTQTPKHLITATGQRVTLRCSPRSGDLSVYWYQQSLDQGLQFLIQYYNGEERAKGNILERFSAQQFPDLHSELNLSSLELGDSALYFCFLLMPACEQYFGPGTRLTVT.